This passage covers 11 T cell receptor beta chains from one sample sequenced in a study of spatial heterogeneity in lung cancer. Indicated time point: sample taken at primary tumor resection. Whole RNA came from tumor, nontumor lung or frozen PBMC and was sequenced without being sorted. TCRdb fed the 5' RACE reads into MiXCR, producing one record per CDR3 protein. The sample lists 20,000 to 25,000 distinct CDR3 sequences; around 5% were seen once. Specimen: PBMCs, collected at surgery. These receptors were collected from a male donor with early-stage non-small cell lung cancer.

This clonotype was counted ten times or more. The rearrangement joins TRBV5-1 to TRBJ2-1, with TRBD2 as a possible D gene (5 bases). Trimming took off 4 bases at V and 6 bases at J, with 14 bases between the two ends. Looked up from germline, CDR1 is SGHRS and CDR2 is YFSETQ. This CDR3 contains 14 residues. The CDR3 protein is CASSPERAGNEQFF. The CDR3 DNA sequence: TGCGCCAGCAGCCCCGAGAGGGCTGGCAATGAGCAGTTCTTC. Combining the CDR3 with reference TRBV5-1 and TRBJ2-1 gives the whole variable domain KAGVTQTPRYLIKTRGQQVTLSCSPISGHRSVSWYQQTPGQGLQFLFEYFSETQRNKGNFPGRFSGRQFSNSRSEMNVSTLELGDSALYLCASSPERAGNEQFFGPGTRLTVL.

The table lists this clonotype with many counts. The genes are TRBV19 and TRBJ1-5; possibly TRBD1 for D (5 bases). Germline V gene data show CDR1 as LNHDA and CDR2 as SQIVND (reference sequence). V lost 4 bases and J lost 7, with 20 bases in between. This CDR3 is built from 16 residues. CDR3 coding DNA: TGTGCCAGTAGTACCCCGACTGGGGGAAGAGAGCAGCCCCAGCATTTT. Translation: CASSTPTGGREQPQHF.

This clonotype was seen repeatedly, ten times or more. The chain couples TRBV12-3 or TRBV12-4 to TRBJ2-1; D is unresolved. CDR3 length: 14 residues. V was clipped by 5 bases and J by 7 bases, with 15 bases between them. The CDR3 sequence: CASSDATVRNEQFF. In DNA form, the CDR3 reads TGTGCCAGCAGTGACGCTACAGTTAGGAATGAGCAGTTCTTC.

This chain uses TRBV4-3 with TRBJ2-1, with 12 nucleotides matching TRBD2. CDR3 length: 21 amino acids. The ends lost 0 bases at V and 5 bases at J; junction bases unmatched: 17. CDR1 and CDR2 from the germline V gene are LGHNA and YSLEER. DNA of the CDR3: TGCGCCAGCAGCCAAGAGAAGATGGCTGGGAAACTAGCGGGAGGTCACAATGAGCAGTTCTTC. Translated: CASSQEKMAGKLAGGHNEQFF.

This clonotype has a count of ten or more. The chain uses TRBV7-2 and TRBJ1-1, with a weak D call TRBD1 (6 bases). The length of the CDR3 is 16 residues. Germline lookup yields CDR1 SGHTA and CDR2 FQGNSA. V lost 4 bases, J lost 4 bases, and 19 bases lay in between. The chain's CDR3 is CASSSKGQPGSTEAFF. The CDR3 DNA follows: TGTGCCAGCAGCTCCAAAGGACAGCCGGGAAGCACTGAAGCTTTCTTT.

This clonotype appeared a few times. V and J are TRBV7-9 and TRBJ1-1, with D possibly matching TRBD1 (6 bases). The CDR3 is made up of 16 amino acids. Germline V CDR1 and CDR2: SEHNR, FQNEAQ (reference sequence). With 4 bases removed from V and 0 bases from J, the gap between germline ends came to 15 bases. DNA for the CDR3: TGTGCCAGCAGCTCTACGCGGACAGTTATGAACACTGAAGCTTTCTTT. It codes for CASSSTRTVMNTEAFF.

This clonotype was counted ten times or more. The V and J genes are TRBV7-2 and TRBJ1-4; D gene unclear. V lost 2 bases, J lost 4 bases, and 11 bases lay in between. Per the germline V gene, CDR1 is SGHTA and CDR2 is FQGNSA. There are 15 residues in the CDR3. Here the CDR3 reads CASSLQIGSNEKLFF. CDR3 sequence (DNA): TGTGCCAGCAGCTTACAGATAGGGAGTAATGAAAAACTGTTTTTT.

This clonotype was counted a single time. This could be a read error, since a much larger clone is one nucleotide away. The CDR3 region is CASSPTQPGEKQYF. CDR3 sequence (DNA): TGTGCCAGCAGCCCGACACAACCGGGCGAAAAGCAGTACTTC. V and J are TRBV5-6 and TRBJ2-7; D remains unclear. Germline CDR1 and CDR2: SGHDT and YYEEEE. Trimming stripped 4 bases from V and 8 bases from J, with 19 bases between. The CDR3 loop spans 14 amino acids.

This clonotype was detected many times. The chain employs TRBV27 and TRBJ2-5, with D unresolved. From germline, CDR1 is MNHEY and CDR2 SMNVEV (reference sequence). This CDR3 has 14 residues. V gave up 4 bases and J gave up 4 bases, with 13 bases separating them. The CDR3 DNA follows: TGTGCCAGCAGTTCTCATAGGGATGTAGAGACCCAGTACTTC. This sequence encodes CASSSHRDVETQYF.

This clonotype came up many times. The chain employs TRBV27 and TRBJ2-5; D remains ambiguous. The CDR3 is made up of 13 amino acids. The germline gives CDR1 MNHEY, CDR2 SMNVEV (reference sequence). The V gene lost 5 bases and the J gene lost 1 base, with 8 bases spanning the gap. In DNA form, the CDR3 reads TGTGCCAGCAGTAACCCCCCCCAAGAGACCCAGTACTTC. It specifies CASSNPPQETQYF.

This clonotype was detected many times. The CDR3 nucleotides are TGTGCCAGTACCCCGGGGGCTGCGAATCTTGAAGCTTTCTTT. Translated, it gives CASTPGAANLEAFF. The chain combines TRBV19 with TRBJ1-1; tentative D call: TRBD1 (6 bases). Trimming shortened V by 7 bases and J by 7 bases, and 19 bases separated the two germline ends. CDR1 LNHDA and CDR2 SQIVND come from the germline V gene (reference sequence). The CDR3 is 14 amino acids.